The next 22 T cell receptor beta chains were all read from a single sample in a study of post-analysis software for immune sequencing data. Study-level results: About five TRBV segments, including TRBV5-6, TRBV5-1 and TRBV20-1, were more frequent in patients than controls.

The antigens these receptors bind are not known. Unique molecular identifiers tagged the TCR beta cDNA libraries. One entry per CDR3 protein, called by TCRdb with MiXCR from the PCR reads. The sample contains about half a million distinct CDR3 sequences, nearly 45% of which appear only once. The sequenced sample was blood. The source of these receptors is a girl between 5 and 17 years old with multiple sclerosis.

The V call is TRBV15, the J call TRBJ2-7; the D gene is possibly TRBD1 (5 bases). V lost 1 base and J lost 1, with 8 bases in between. Germline CDR1 reads LNHNV; CDR2 reads YYDKDF (reference sequence). This CDR3 has 14 amino acids. In DNA form, the CDR3 reads TGTGCCACCAGCAGAGGAGACAGATCCTACGAGCAGTACTTC. This encodes CATSRGDRSYEQYF.

The chain couples TRBV6-1 to TRBJ2-5; 7 nucleotides align to TRBD1. This CDR3 contains 14 residues. CDR1 is MNHNS and CDR2 is SASEGT in the germline V gene. V shed 5 bases and J 5 bases; nucleotides not matched to a gene: 8. The DNA for the CDR3 is TGTGCCAGCAGTCAGATAGGGGGCCGGGAGACCCAGTACTTC. It specifies CASSQIGGRETQYF.

The DNA for the CDR3 is TGTGCCAGCAAAATGAGGGGTTCTGGCACAGATACGCAGTATTTT. As protein: CASKMRGSGTDTQYF. The gene calls are TRBV12-3 or TRBV12-4 and TRBJ2-3; the D call may be TRBD1 or TRBD2 (5 bases each). The CDR3 runs to 15 residues. V dropped 7 bases and J dropped 1 base, with 15 bases sitting between them.

The chain joins TRBV28 to TRBJ1-5; D remains ambiguous. The CDR3 runs 17 residues. The germline V gene encodes CDR1 MDHEN and CDR2 SYDVKM. Trimming left V 1 base short and J 1 base short, with 14 bases between. The CDR3 nucleotides are TGTGCCAGCAGTTTATCAATAGGGCTCTACAGCAATCAGCCCCAGCATTTT. Translated, it gives CASSLSIGLYSNQPQHF.

The chain employs TRBV28 and TRBJ2-3; D might be TRBD2 (6 bases). Trimming shortened V by 8 bases and J by 10 bases, and 16 bases separated the two germline ends. CDR1 is MDHEN and CDR2 is SYDVKM in the germline V gene. There are 12 residues in the CDR3. The CDR3: CASARRGRAQYF. The CDR3 DNA is TGTGCCAGCGCACGGAGGGGTAGAGCGCAGTATTTT.

The gene calls are TRBV10-3 and TRBJ2-5, with a weak D call TRBD1 (6 bases). The CDR3 consists of 13 residues. Germline values: CDR1 ENHRY, CDR2 SYGVKD. V was trimmed by 6 bases and J by 1 base, leaving 9 bases between them. CDR3 bases: TGTGCCATCAGCCCACAGGGCCAAGAGACCCAGTACTTC. As protein: CAISPQGQETQYF.

This clonotype was recorded a few times. This chain connects TRBV6-6 to TRBJ2-5, with a weak D call TRBD1 (6 bases). This CDR3 spans 14 amino acids. Deletions cut 6 bases from V and 4 bases from J, with 15 bases between. Germline V gene lookup returns CDR1 MNHNY and CDR2 SVGAGI (reference sequence). This CDR3 is CASSHRDVRETQYF. CDR3 bases: TGTGCCAGCAGCCACAGGGATGTCCGAGAGACCCAGTACTTC.

This rearrangement joins TRBV20-1 to TRBJ2-7; either TRBD1 or TRBD2 may supply D (5 bases each). The V end lost 1 base, the J end lost 4 bases, and 14 bases lay between the germline ends. The length of the CDR3 is 14 residues. CDR1 is DFQATT, CDR2 SNEGSKA, per germline (reference sequence). The CDR3 DNA is TGCAGTGCTAGAGGCTCCGGGACCATATACGAGCAGTACTTC. Protein sequence: CSARGSGTIYEQYF.

The V gene is TRBV27, the J gene TRBJ1-1, with D unclear. Trimming left V 6 bases short and J 2 bases short, with 16 bases between. Germline V gene sequence: CDR1 MNHEY, CDR2 SMNVEV (reference sequence). This CDR3 spans 15 amino acids. The CDR3 loop is CASRGSRVLNTEAFF. The CDR3 DNA sequence: TGTGCCAGCAGAGGCTCACGGGTCTTAAACACTGAAGCTTTCTTT.

The V and J genes are TRBV7-9 and TRBJ2-1, with 7 bases fitting TRBD1. V was pared by 5 bases and J by 2 bases, with 9 bases of the junction left unmatched. The CDR3 loop spans 16 amino acids. Germline loops: CDR1 SEHNR, CDR2 FQNEAQ (reference sequence). This CDR3 is CASSRPGTDTYNEQFF. The DNA of the CDR3 is TGTGCCAGCAGCCGACCTGGGACAGACACCTACAATGAGCAGTTCTTC.

The rearrangement links TRBV4-1 to TRBJ1-1; D unresolved. V was cut by 4 bases and J by 0 bases, with 12 bases left in between. There are 15 residues in the CDR3. Per the germline V gene, CDR1 is MGHRA and CDR2 is YSYEKL. The CDR3 nucleotides read TGCGCCAGCAGCCGAGGCTGGTTTTTGAACACTGAAGCTTTCTTT. Translated: CASSRGWFLNTEAFF.

The CDR3 region is CASSRYTDTQYF. CDR3 DNA: TGTGCCAGCAGCCGTTACACAGATACGCAGTATTTT. The chain couples TRBV6-6 to TRBJ2-3; D call uncertain. The V gene's germline CDR1 is MNHNY and CDR2 SVGAGI (reference sequence). V was clipped by 6 bases and J by 2 bases, with 6 bases between them. There are 12 residues in the CDR3.

This clonotype has just a few counts. This chain connects TRBV20-1 to TRBJ1-5; TRBD1 might be the D (6 bases). CDR3 length: 16 amino acids. V dropped 3 bases and J dropped 4 bases, with 19 bases sitting between them. Germline values: CDR1 DFQATT, CDR2 SNEGSKA (reference sequence). CDR3 loop: CSASDSTGRRNQPQHF. As DNA, the CDR3 is TGCAGTGCTAGCGATTCGACAGGCAGACGTAATCAGCCCCAGCATTTT.

The genes are TRBV29-1 and TRBJ2-3; a weak D match, TRBD2 (6 bases). The CDR3 length is 11 residues. The germline gives CDR1 SQVTM, CDR2 ANQGSEA. Trimming stripped 7 bases from V and 12 bases from J, with 17 bases between. The CDR3 here is CSATSLEEQYF. In DNA, the CDR3 is TGCAGCGCTACTAGCCTGGAGGAACAGTATTTT.

There are a few counts of this clonotype. This chain links TRBV9 with TRBJ2-4, with 7 nucleotides matching TRBD1. The last part of the DNA fits TRBJ2-7 better; the J call may be wrong. Germline V gene data show CDR1 as SGDLS and CDR2 as YYNGEE. CDR3 size: 17 residues. Here the CDR3 DNA reads TGTGCCAGCAGCGCAACAGCCTCCACAGGGGCTCAAAACGAGCAGTACTTC. Its translation is CASSATASTGAQNEQYF.

This clonotype was detected only a few times. The chain combines TRBV11-2 with TRBJ2-7; D call uncertain. The J call may be wrong; the DNA end is better matched by TRBJ2-5. Germline V CDR1 and CDR2: SGHAT, FQNNGV. The CDR3 totals 14 residues. The CDR3 protein is CASSIMSRAETQYF. CDR3 DNA sequence: TGTGCCAGCAGCATCATGAGTCGCGCGGAGACCCAGTACTTC.

The V and J genes are TRBV7-9 and TRBJ1-5; D may be TRBD1 (6 bases). In germline, CDR1 is SEHNR, CDR2 FQNEAQ (reference sequence). There are 13 residues in the CDR3. V lost 2 bases to trimming and J lost 5 bases, with 7 bases between them. CDR3 DNA: TGTGCCAGCAGCTTAAAGGGGGATCAGCCCCAGCATTTT. Translated: CASSLKGDQPQHF. The full variable domain, completed using reference TRBV7-9 and TRBJ1-5, is DTGVSQNPRHKITKRGQNVTFRCDPISEHNRLYWYRQTLGQGPEFLTYFQNEAQLEKSRLLSDRFSAERPKGSFSTLEIQRTEQGDSAMYLCASSLKGDQPQHFGDGTRLSIL.

The chain employs TRBV4-1 and TRBJ2-1, with unresolved D. Looked up from germline, CDR1 is MGHRA and CDR2 is YSYEKL. The CDR3 consists of 17 residues. With 0 bases removed from V and 9 bases from J, the gap between germline ends came to 21 bases. In nucleotides, the CDR3 is TGCGCCAGCAGCCAAGAACAACCCACGTCCACTGGGGTTGAGCAGTTCTTC. Translation gives CASSQEQPTSTGVEQFF.

The genes are TRBV6-1 and TRBJ1-1, with D uncertain. Germline lookup yields CDR1 MNHNS and CDR2 SASEGT. Deletions cut 6 bases from V and 1 base from J, with 12 bases between. This CDR3 contains 14 residues. The CDR3 is CASSPGWQNTEAFF. CDR3 DNA sequence: TGTGCCAGCAGCCCCGGGTGGCAGAACACTGAAGCTTTCTTT.

This clonotype has only a few counts. This chain connects TRBV24-1 to TRBJ2-1, with D possibly being TRBD2 (6 bases). Trimming shortened V by 5 bases and J by 4 bases, and 14 bases separated the two germline ends. The CDR3 consists of 15 residues. The germline V gene encodes CDR1 KGHDR and CDR2 SFDVKD. CDR3 region: CATSAASELYNEQFF. The CDR3 bases are TGTGCCACCAGTGCGGCTAGCGAGCTTTACAATGAGCAGTTCTTC.

This clonotype was counted a few times. This chain uses TRBV28 with TRBJ2-3; possibly TRBD1 or TRBD2 for D (6 bases each). V lost 3 bases and J lost 2, with 21 bases in between. The CDR3 extends over 18 amino acids. CDR1 and CDR2 from the germline V gene are MDHEN and SYDVKM. The CDR3 DNA is TGTGCCAGCAGTTTCTGGACTCGGGGGCGCTTAATCACAGATACGCAGTATTTT. This encodes CASSFWTRGRLITDTQYF.

This clonotype occurred a few times. This rearrangement joins TRBV5-1 to TRBJ2-7, with no clear D. The germline V gene encodes CDR1 SGHRS and CDR2 YFSETQ. V shed 5 bases and J shed 1 base, with 10 bases lying between them. The CDR3 has 13 residues. The CDR3 sequence: CASSSKQSYEQYF. DNA for the CDR3: TGCGCCAGCAGTTCGAAGCAATCCTACGAGCAGTACTTC.